Described below is a single TCR beta chain sequence and its context. Generated by immunoSEQ multiplex PCR, the TCRdb table keeps only in-frame clones and is missing some. The data show about 200,000 clones, around 90% seen once. The entry originates in a study of blood T cell repertoires in COVID-19. Study background: T cells, B-cell-depleted T cells, or PBMCs supplied cDNA or gDNA.

J was trimmed by 1 base and V by 0 bases; bases with no gene match: 7. Germline V lookup: CDR1 SGDLS, CDR2 YYNGEE. This CDR3 is built from 17 residues. The rearrangement uses TRBV9 and TRBJ1-3; 7 bases are a match to TRBD1. Sequencing was carried out using peripheral blood. The clonotype originates from a man aged 40-49 years with active or convalescent COVID-19. The DNA of the CDR3 is TGTGCCAGCAGCGTAGAAACAGGGGCGCATTCTGGAAACACCATATATTTT. This sequence encodes CASSVETGAHSGNTIYF.